Below, 32 T cell receptor beta chains from the same sample are listed, as sequenced in a study of blood T cell repertoires in COVID-19 (dated by TCRdb to 2018 to 2020). Library preparation employed the immunoSEQ multiplex PCR assay. The table comes from immuneACCESS by way of TCRdb, which keeps in-frame sequences with V and J called. Part of the clones is missing from these tables; in studies checked, under half for an unresolved V gene and the rest for unknown reasons. The sample includes around 330,000 clones, with around nine tenths observed a single time. The ten largest clonotypes hold over 9% of the sample. The material sequenced was PBMCs or T cells enriched from blood (not recorded which). Receptor source: a woman between 35 and 50 years old who had recovered from COVID-19.

The gene calls are TRBV21-1 and TRBJ2-1; the listed D gene, TRBD1, was not tested against the DNA. TRBV21-1 is a listed pseudogene. This CDR3 spans 18 amino acids. In DNA, the CDR3 is TGTGCCAGCAGCAGAAATCAACTCAGGGGCGTCGAATACAATGAGCAGTTCTTC. Translated, it gives CASSRNQLRGVEYNEQFF.

Regarding this clone: At the DNA level, this CDR3 is encoded by other sequences in the same sample as well. CDR3 sequence: CASSFSGGAETQYF. CDR3 DNA: TGTGCCAGCAGCTTTAGCGGGGGGGCAGAGACCCAGTACTTC. The V and J genes are TRBV7-2 and TRBJ2-5, with TRBD2 matching 11 bases. The CDR3 consists of 14 residues. The junction had 1 base not matched to a gene; V was cut back by 3 bases and J by 4 bases. Germline V lookup: CDR1 SGHTA, CDR2 FQGNSA.

The rearrangement uses TRBV6-5 and TRBJ1-2; TRBD1 is a possible D gene (5 bases). This CDR3 is built from 15 residues. Germline V gene lookup returns CDR1 MNHEY and CDR2 SVGAGI. V was shortened by 5 bases and J by 4 bases, with 17 bases between the two germline ends. The CDR3 sequence: CASSQGLIGAYGYTF. The DNA for the CDR3 is TGTGCCAGCAGTCAGGGACTGATAGGGGCCTATGGCTACACCTTC.

The table lists this clone with a few counts. The chain uses TRBV15 and TRBJ1-4; no definite D call. Deletions cut 3 bases from V and 5 bases from J, with 13 bases between. Germline-derived CDR1 and CDR2 are LNHNV and YYDKDF (reference sequence). The CDR3 covers 15 residues. The CDR3 protein is CATSRAAAPNEKLFF. CDR3 sequence (DNA): TGTGCCACCAGCAGGGCAGCGGCTCCAAATGAAAAACTGTTTTTT.

J is TRBJ2-1 and V is TRBV4-2, with D uncertain. Germline CDR1 and CDR2: LGHNA and YNFKEQ. V lost 1 base and J 3 bases, leaving 16 bases between the germline ends. This CDR3 contains 17 residues. The CDR3 loop is CASSQGVARSFYNEQFF. DNA of the CDR3: TGTGCCAGCAGCCAAGGGGTTGCTCGTAGCTTCTACAATGAGCAGTTCTTC.

This clone has only a few counts. This sequence joins TRBV29-1 and TRBJ2-3; a possible D gene is TRBD2 (6 bases). CDR3 length equals 14 residues. CDR1 and CDR2 from the germline V gene are SQVTM and ANQGSEA. The ends were cut back, 4 bases at V and 7 bases at J, with 18 bases in the middle. The CDR3 loop is CSVVSGGTIYTQYF. CDR3 nucleotide sequence: TGCAGCGTTGTTTCCGGGGGAACGATATATACGCAGTATTTT.

The chain joins TRBV4-3 to TRBJ2-1; D is undetermined. Germline assignment: CDR1 LGHNA and CDR2 YSLEER. The CDR3 length is 17 residues. The V gene lost 0 bases and the J gene lost 0 bases, with 12 bases spanning the gap. For the CDR3, the DNA is TGCGCCAGCAGCCAAGATTTACCCGGAGACTCCTACAATGAGCAGTTCTTC. This codes for CASSQDLPGDSYNEQFF.

The J gene is TRBJ1-5, the V gene TRBV2; D may be TRBD1 (5 bases). Germline V CDR1 and CDR2: SNHLY, FYNNEI. V gave up 6 bases and J gave up 3 bases, with 15 bases separating them. The CDR3 consists of 15 residues. The CDR3 coding sequence is TGTGCCAGCAGCCGCGGGACGGCCATCAATCAGCCCCAGCATTTT. It encodes CASSRGTAINQPQHF.

J is TRBJ1-6 and V is TRBV4-3; a possible D gene is TRBD1 (5 bases). The germline gives CDR1 LGHNA, CDR2 YSLEER. The CDR3 totals 15 residues. Trimming removed 3 bases from V and 7 bases from J, with 13 bases in between. The CDR3 region is CASSHMTEENSPLHF. CDR3 bases: TGCGCCAGCAGCCATATGACAGAGGAGAATTCACCCCTCCACTTT.

The chain links TRBV7-9 to TRBJ1-1; D is ambiguous. The CDR3 is 12 amino acids. Germline CDR1 and CDR2: SEHNR and FQNEAQ (reference sequence). The V gene lost 8 bases and the J gene lost 9 bases, with 16 bases spanning the gap. CDR3 sequence (DNA): TGTGCCAGCGACCTTCCCGGGAGTCAAGCTTTCTTT. Translated, it gives CASDLPGSQAFF.

V gene TRBV7-2 combines with J gene TRBJ2-7, with 9 bases lining up with TRBD1. Germline trimming cut 5 bases from V and 2 bases from J; bases unmatched to any gene: 4. Germline V gene sequence: CDR1 SGHTA, CDR2 FQGNSA. CDR3 length: 14 amino acids. CDR3 sequence reads: CASSTNRGPYEQYF. CDR3 nucleotides: TGTGCCAGCAGCACCAACAGGGGGCCCTACGAGCAGTACTTC.

The chain uses TRBV10-1 and TRBJ2-3, with 7 bases fitting TRBD1. J gave up 5 bases and V 7 bases, and 12 bases lay outside the gene matches. This CDR3 comprises 15 residues. From germline, CDR1 is WNHNN and CDR2 SYGVQD (reference sequence). The CDR3 spells CASKGGDRAEDTQYF. The CDR3 nucleotides read TGCGCCAGCAAAGGAGGAGACAGGGCGGAAGATACGCAGTATTTT.

Concerning this clone: Relative to the germline gene, one junction end is altered; a read error may explain this. The V gene is TRBV7-7, the J gene TRBJ2-5; D perhaps matches TRBD1 (6 bases). The CDR3 sequence is 14 residues long. Germline V CDR1 and CDR2: SSHAT, FNYEAQ (reference sequence). This CDR3 is CASSQLHAQGSQYF. The CDR3 DNA reads as TGTGCTAGCAGCCAACTACACGCGCAGGGGTCCCAGTACTTC.

The rearrangement joins TRBV11-2 to TRBJ2-5, with D possibly being TRBD1 (5 bases). Per the germline V gene, CDR1 is SGHAT and CDR2 is FQNNGV. The CDR3 runs to 14 residues. Deletions cut 1 base from V and 5 bases from J, with 11 bases between. CDR3 loop: CASSLAHYRETQYF. For the CDR3, the DNA is TGTGCCAGCAGCTTAGCCCATTACAGGGAGACCCAGTACTTC.

The chain's CDR3 is CASSFSGTSSYGYTF. In nucleotides, the CDR3 is TGTGCCAGCAGTTTTTCCGGGACTTCCTCCTATGGCTACACCTTC. This chain joins TRBV27 and TRBJ1-2, with D perhaps matching TRBD1 (5 bases). The CDR3 is made up of 15 amino acids. Looked up from germline, CDR1 is MNHEY and CDR2 is SMNVEV (reference sequence). Trimming removed 3 bases at V and 4 bases at J, with 15 bases between.

The chain recombines TRBV3-1 (or the pseudogene TRBV3-2) with TRBJ1-2, with D perhaps TRBD1 (6 bases). Germline CDR1 LGHDT, CDR2 YNNKEL (reference sequence). The CDR3 has 14 amino acids. Trimming took off 4 bases at V and 3 bases at J, with 12 bases between the two ends. CDR3 residues: CASSRTGRDYGYTF. The CDR3 DNA follows: TGTGCCAGCAGCCGAACAGGGCGGGACTATGGCTACACCTTC.

The chain joins TRBV25-1 to TRBJ2-1; 7 bases are shared with TRBD2. With V trimmed by 4 bases and J by 7 bases, 7 bases remained unmatched. The CDR3 is 14 amino acids. The germline gives CDR1 MGHDK, CDR2 SYGVNS. The CDR3 DNA follows: TGTGCCAGCAGTGGCAAGACTAGCCCTAATGAGCAGTTCTTC. Its translation: CASSGKTSPNEQFF. Filled out from reference TRBV25-1 and TRBJ2-1, the complete variable domain reads EADIYQTPRYLVIGTGKKITLECSQTMGHDKMYWYQQDPGMELHLIHYSYGVNSTEKGDLSSESTVSRIRTEHFPLTLESARPSHTSQYLCASSGKTSPNEQFFGPGTRLTVL.

The V gene is TRBV6-5, the J gene TRBJ2-2; TRBD2 is a possible D gene (6 bases). The CDR3 sequence is 16 residues long. CDR1 and CDR2 from the germline V gene are MNHEY and SVGAGI. The V gene lost 2 bases and the J gene lost 4 bases, with 14 bases spanning the gap. As DNA, the CDR3 is TGTGCCAGCAGTTACAAAAAGGCGGGATCCACCGGGGAGCTGTTTTTT. Amino acid sequence: CASSYKKAGSTGELFF.

This chain connects TRBV5-1 to TRBJ1-3, with TRBD1 matching 7 bases. The junction had 3 bases not matched to a gene; V was cut back by 4 bases and J by 2 bases. The CDR3 covers 14 residues. From germline, CDR1 is SGHRS and CDR2 YFSETQ. CDR3 nucleotides: TGCGCCAGCAGCGTAAGGGGGCCTGGAAACACCATATATTTT. Translation gives CASSVRGPGNTIYF.

The V call is TRBV7-9, the J call TRBJ2-7, with a weak D call TRBD2 (5 bases). CDR3 size: 14 residues. Trimming cost V 8 bases and J 3 bases, with 17 bases left between them. Germline V gene lookup returns CDR1 SEHNR and CDR2 FQNEAQ (reference sequence). CDR3 nucleotide sequence: TGTGCCAGCCTCGCTGGCGAGGGAATCTACGAGCAGTACTTC. It codes for CASLAGEGIYEQYF.

Only a few counts were recorded for this clone. Other DNA variants within this sample encode the same CDR3. This sequence joins TRBV5-1 and TRBJ2-1; 9 positions agree with TRBD2. From germline, CDR1 is SGHRS and CDR2 YFSETQ. The V segment lost 0 bases and the J segment 7 bases; nucleotides outside the gene matches: 5. The length of the CDR3 is 15 residues. The CDR3 spells CASSLVAGGGNEQFF. CDR3 nucleotides: TGCGCCAGCAGCTTGGTGGCGGGAGGGGGGAATGAGCAGTTCTTC.

The CDR3 region has the DNA TGTGCCAGCAGCTTACCTGCGGGGACAGATACGCAGTATTTT. It yields the protein CASSLPAGTDTQYF. This rearrangement joins TRBV5-4 to TRBJ2-3; TRBD2 might be the D (6 bases). This CDR3 is built from 14 residues. With 2 bases removed from V and 3 bases from J, the gap between germline ends came to 10 bases. CDR1 is SGHNT and CDR2 is YYREEE in the germline V gene (reference sequence).

The J gene is TRBJ2-7, the V gene TRBV6-1, with D perhaps TRBD2 (5 bases). This CDR3 contains 16 residues. The germline V and J ends were trimmed by 3 bases and 0 bases, with 15 bases remaining between them. Germline V CDR1 and CDR2: MNHNS, SASEGT. CDR3 loop: CASSDFRTGSSYEQYF. The CDR3 region has the DNA TGTGCCAGCAGTGATTTTAGGACGGGAAGCTCCTACGAGCAGTACTTC.

The V call is TRBV19, the J call TRBJ2-7; the match to TRBD1 covers 7 bases. V was pared by 5 bases and J by 1 base, with 11 bases of the junction left unmatched. The germline gives CDR1 LNHDA, CDR2 SQIVND (reference sequence). CDR3 size: 16 residues. The CDR3 DNA follows: TGTGCCAGTAGTCCGAACCGGGACAGCCTATCCTACGAGCAGTACTTC. Its protein is CASSPNRDSLSYEQYF.

The chain combines TRBV18 with TRBJ2-2, with D tentatively TRBD2 (6 bases). CDR1 is KGHSH and CDR2 is LQKENI in the germline V gene. This CDR3 is 16 amino acids long. Trimming took 5 bases from V and 6 from J, leaving 19 bases between them. CDR3 DNA sequence: TGTGCCAGCTCATTAGCGGAGCCGCTATGGGCCGGGGAGCTGTTTTTT. The encoded protein is CASSLAEPLWAGELFF.

The chain links TRBV6-5 to TRBJ2-3, with TRBD1 matching 8 bases. The CDR3 is 15 residues long. From germline, CDR1 is MNHEY and CDR2 SVGAGI. V was pared by 6 bases and J by 10 bases, with 15 bases of the junction left unmatched. CDR3 loop: CASRGTGGAQGAQYF. The CDR3 DNA is TGTGCCAGCAGAGGGACGGGTGGGGCACAGGGGGCGCAGTATTTT.

J is TRBJ1-6 and V is TRBV6-5, with 8 bases lining up with TRBD1. This CDR3 has 14 residues. Germline V gene lookup returns CDR1 MNHEY and CDR2 SVGAGI. After removal of 2 bases from V and 8 bases from J, the junction contained 2 bases not matched to a gene. This chain's CDR3 is CASSYIQGDSPLHF. As DNA, the CDR3 is TGTGCCAGCAGTTACATACAGGGGGATTCACCCCTCCACTTT.

V gene TRBV4-3 combines with J gene TRBJ1-1; D gene uncertain. Deletions cut 3 bases from V and 1 base from J, with 9 bases between. The CDR3 spans 14 residues. Germline-derived CDR1 and CDR2 are LGHNA and YSLEER. The chain's CDR3 is CASSHSNKNTEAFF. The CDR3 nucleotides are TGCGCCAGCAGCCATTCCAACAAGAACACTGAAGCTTTCTTT.

The chain uses TRBV3-1 (or the pseudogene TRBV3-2) and TRBJ2-4, with D maybe TRBD2 (5 bases). The CDR3 has 13 amino acids. Per the germline V gene, CDR1 is LGHDT and CDR2 is YNNKEL (reference sequence). The V end was cut by 1 base, the J end by 9 bases, with 10 bases between. The CDR3 DNA is TGTGCCAGCAGCCAAGGAACTAGTGGCATTCAGTACTTC. It codes for CASSQGTSGIQYF.

DNA for the CDR3: TGTGCCAGCAGTTCCACAACGGGAGGGGGCACAGATACGCAGTATTTT. Translated: CASSSTTGGGTDTQYF. V is TRBV28 and J is TRBJ2-3; 8 positions match TRBD2. The CDR3 spans 16 residues. CDR1 MDHEN and CDR2 SYDVKM come from the germline V gene. J lost 1 base, V lost 4 bases, and 7 bases had no gene match.

This clone was seen only once. The rearrangement uses TRBV28 and TRBJ1-4; D unclear. The CDR3 totals 16 residues. Between the trimmed V and J ends, which lost 4 bases and 7 bases, there was a span of 19 bases. CDR1 is MDHEN, CDR2 SYDVKM, per germline. The CDR3, as DNA: TGTGCCAGCAGTTCCTCCTTTCCAGTCTTTTTTGAAAAACTGTTTTTT. It codes for CASSSSFPVFFEKLFF.

The chain recombines TRBV24-1 with TRBJ1-2; 10 bases match TRBD1. V gave up 3 bases and J gave up 4 bases; unmatched junction bases: 4. This CDR3 is built from 15 residues. The germline V gene has CDR1 KGHDR and CDR2 SFDVKD. The CDR3, as DNA: TGTGCCACCAGTGATGATCGGACAGGGGGCTATGGCTACACCTTC. It encodes CATSDDRTGGYGYTF.